The 32 T cell receptor beta chains in this list originate from one sample, sequenced in a study of post-analysis software for immune sequencing data. Points from the study as a whole: About five TRBV segments occurring more often in patients than controls included TRBV5-6, TRBV5-1 and TRBV20-1.

No antigen has been assigned to these receptors. Unique-molecular-identifier-tagged TCR beta cDNA libraries were used. Each CDR3 protein gets one entry after TCRdb re-called the PCR reads with MiXCR. The data show roughly 400,000 distinct CDR3 sequences, approximately 38% seen once. Input material: blood. The receptor set was obtained from a girl aged 2 to 9 with multiple sclerosis.

The gene calls are TRBV12-3 or TRBV12-4 and TRBJ2-7; 7 bases match TRBD1. The J call may not be correct, given that the DNA end is closer to TRBJ2-5. CDR3 size: 16 residues. The CDR3 sequence is CASNFPPETGKETQYF. In DNA, the CDR3 is TGTGCCAGCAATTTTCCCCCCGAGACAGGGAAAGAGACCCAGTACTTC.

This clonotype is a singleton in its sample. The chain links TRBV20-1 to TRBJ2-1; D is possibly TRBD2 (7 bases). Germline V gene sequence: CDR1 DFQATT, CDR2 SNEGSKA (reference sequence). Trimming shortened V by 3 bases and J by 4 bases, and 34 bases separated the two germline ends. The CDR3 extends over 21 amino acids. CDR3 nucleotide sequence: TGCAGTGCTAGGACGGGTCGGGGTAGCGGGCCAAACCCCAGGGGATACAATGAGCAGTTCTTC. Protein: CSARTGRGSGPNPRGYNEQFF.

The V gene is TRBV29-1, the J gene TRBJ2-7; D is uncertain. The CDR3 loop spans 14 amino acids. From germline, CDR1 is SQVTM and CDR2 ANQGSEA. Trimming cost V 4 bases and J 2 bases, with 15 bases left between them. The CDR3 DNA follows: TGCAGCGTTGTTTCGACTGTCCTGACCTACGAGCAGTACTTC. Translation gives CSVVSTVLTYEQYF.

The rearrangement links TRBV3-1 to TRBJ2-1; TRBD1 matches 10 bases. Trimming cost V 4 bases and J 7 bases; bases outside gene matches: 4. This CDR3 region has 14 residues. Looked up from germline, CDR1 is LGHDT and CDR2 is YNNKEL (reference sequence). This CDR3 reads CASSRTGGGNEQFF. Here the CDR3 DNA reads TGTGCCAGCAGCCGGACAGGGGGGGGGAATGAGCAGTTCTTC.

The V call is TRBV7-6, the J call TRBJ2-6; 11 bases fit TRBD1. V lost 0 bases to trimming and J lost 3 bases; unmatched junction nucleotides: 4. The CDR3 spans 18 residues. Germline V gene lookup returns CDR1 SGHVS and CDR2 FNYEAQ. CDR3 residues: CASSLAGQGVRGANVLTF. The CDR3 DNA reads TGTGCCAGCAGCTTAGCGGGACAGGGGGTCCGTGGGGCCAACGTCCTGACTTTC.

This clonotype was found a few times. This sequence joins TRBV7-2 and TRBJ2-7; 7 bases map to TRBD1. Germline CDR1 is SGHTA and CDR2 is FQGNSA. The V segment lost 5 bases and the J segment 4 bases; nucleotides outside the gene matches: 11. CDR3 length: 15 residues. The CDR3 protein is CASSLYTTGPYEQYF. The CDR3 region has the DNA TGTGCCAGCAGCCTCTACACGACAGGGCCGTACGAGCAGTACTTC.

This clonotype has more than one count but fewer than ten. The V call is TRBV9, the J call TRBJ2-1, with D tentatively TRBD1 (5 bases). The CDR3 has 14 amino acids. Germline V gene lookup returns CDR1 SGDLS and CDR2 YYNGEE. Trimming shortened V by 3 bases and J by 9 bases, and 16 bases separated the two germline ends. In DNA form, the CDR3 reads TGTGCCAGCAGCGACCGATCCCAGGGTTTTGAGCAGTTCTTC. This sequence encodes CASSDRSQGFEQFF.

V and J are TRBV20-1 and TRBJ1-1; D gene ambiguous. Between the trimmed V and J ends, which lost 6 bases and 0 bases, there was a span of 11 bases. CDR1 and CDR2 from the germline V gene are DFQATT and SNEGSKA (reference sequence). The CDR3 is 13 amino acids. The DNA of the CDR3 is TGCAGTGCCGAAGACATCCTGAACACTGAAGCTTTCTTT. It codes for CSAEDILNTEAFF.

DNA of the CDR3: TGTGCCAGCAGCTTATTAGGGGGTGAGCAGTTCTTC. Encoded protein: CASSLLGGEQFF. The V and J genes are TRBV7-6 and TRBJ2-1, with a possible D match to TRBD1 (6 bases). This CDR3 is built from 12 residues. Germline V gene data show CDR1 as SGHVS and CDR2 as FNYEAQ. Trimming removed 2 bases at V and 9 bases at J, with 8 bases between.

The chain carries TRBV6-5 and TRBJ2-7; 9 bases are a match to TRBD1. Germline V CDR1 and CDR2: MNHEY, SVGAGI. The CDR3 contains 15 residues. V lost 8 bases to trimming and J lost 5 bases; unmatched junction nucleotides: 13. In DNA form, the CDR3 reads TGTGCCAGCGGAGAACAGGGGGCGTGGAGCCACGAGCAGTACTTC. It specifies CASGEQGAWSHEQYF.

This clonotype appeared a few times. The chain uses TRBV5-1 and TRBJ1-2; D perhaps matches TRBD1 (6 bases). The V end was cut by 4 bases, the J end by 2 bases, with 9 bases between. The CDR3 has 13 amino acids. CDR1 is SGHRS, CDR2 YFSETQ, per germline. The CDR3 coding sequence is TGCGCCAGCAGCCAGGACAGCAACTATGGCTACACCTTC. Translating gives CASSQDSNYGYTF.

This clonotype was detected ten times or more. The rearrangement uses TRBV5-1 and TRBJ2-7; D is possibly TRBD2 (6 bases). The CDR3 is 15 residues long. Germline lookup yields CDR1 SGHRS and CDR2 YFSETQ. With 4 bases removed from V and 7 bases from J, the gap between germline ends came to 21 bases. In DNA, the CDR3 is TGCGCCAGCAGCCCCCGCGGGATCCCCCAAGGGGAGCAGTACTTC. Residues: CASSPRGIPQGEQYF.

The V gene is TRBV10-3, the J gene TRBJ2-1, with 13 bases aligning to TRBD2. The CDR3 is made up of 17 amino acids. The V gene's germline CDR1 is ENHRY and CDR2 SYGVKD. J lost 3 bases, V lost 2 bases, and 4 bases had no gene match. CDR3 nucleotides: TGTGCCATCAGTGAGGGACTAGCGGGAGACTTCTACAATGAGCAGTTCTTC. Amino acid sequence: CAISEGLAGDFYNEQFF.

The J gene is TRBJ2-1, the V gene TRBV11-2; possibly TRBD1 for D (5 bases). V shed 5 bases and J shed 0 bases, with 11 bases lying between them. The CDR3 length is 15 residues. Germline-derived CDR1 and CDR2 are SGHAT and FQNNGV. CDR3 amino acids: CASSLPRVSYNEQFF. The CDR3 DNA follows: TGTGCCAGCAGCCTGCCCAGGGTCTCCTACAATGAGCAGTTCTTC.

This clonotype was detected a few times. The gene calls are TRBV29-1 and TRBJ2-7, with unresolved D. Germline assignment: CDR1 SQVTM and CDR2 ANQGSEA. This CDR3 contains 12 residues. The CDR3 DNA follows: TGCGCGCCCCCGAAGAAAATCTACGAGCAGTACTTC. It encodes CAPPKKIYEQYF.

The rearrangement uses TRBV20-1 and TRBJ2-1, with D perhaps TRBD2 (5 bases). The V end lost 3 bases, the J end lost 8 bases, and 14 bases lay between the germline ends. The CDR3 is made up of 13 amino acids. Germline CDR1 reads DFQATT; CDR2 reads SNEGSKA (reference sequence). Here the CDR3 reads CSASSASRDEQFF. The CDR3 bases are TGCAGTGCTAGTTCGGCGTCGCGGGATGAGCAGTTCTTC.

This clonotype was detected ten times or more. J is TRBJ2-7 and V is TRBV5-1, with D perhaps matching TRBD1 or TRBD2 (5 bases each). Looked up from germline, CDR1 is SGHRS and CDR2 is YFSETQ. Trimming took 0 bases from V and 4 from J, leaving 11 bases between them. The length of the CDR3 is 14 residues. CDR3 protein: CASSLAGTVYEQYF. DNA for the CDR3: TGCGCCAGCAGCTTGGCCGGGACGGTTTACGAGCAGTACTTC.

This clonotype was counted only a few times. V is TRBV5-1 and J is TRBJ1-1; D may be TRBD1 (6 bases). Trimming left V 0 bases short and J 1 base short, with 10 bases between. The CDR3 runs to 15 residues. Looked up from germline, CDR1 is SGHRS and CDR2 is YFSETQ. For the CDR3, the DNA is TGCGCCAGCAGCTTGGGGGGGGCACCGAACACTGAAGCTTTCTTT. This translates into CASSLGGAPNTEAFF.

The V and J genes are TRBV6-5 and TRBJ1-5, with D perhaps matching TRBD1 (5 bases). The CDR3 sequence is 15 residues long. V was trimmed by 5 bases and J by 2 bases, leaving 13 bases between them. From germline, CDR1 is MNHEY and CDR2 SVGAGI. The CDR3 sequence: CASSAQGGGNQPQHF. For the CDR3, the DNA is TGTGCCAGCAGTGCCCAGGGAGGGGGCAATCAGCCCCAGCATTTT.

This chain connects TRBV4-1 to TRBJ2-7; D not certain. The CDR3 totals 17 residues. The V gene's germline CDR1 is MGHRA and CDR2 YSYEKL. V lost 1 base, J lost 0 bases, and 16 bases lay in between. This CDR3 is CASSQVSRRSSSYEQYF. The CDR3 DNA reads as TGCGCCAGCAGCCAAGTCTCTCGGAGATCTAGCTCCTACGAGCAGTACTTC.

The genes are TRBV2 and TRBJ2-2, with D maybe TRBD2 (6 bases). The CDR3 extends over 13 amino acids. The V gene lost 6 bases and the J gene lost 5 bases, with 10 bases spanning the gap. The germline gives CDR1 SNHLY, CDR2 FYNNEI. For the CDR3, the DNA is TGTGCCAGCAGACTCGGACTAACCGGGGAGCTGTTTTTT. This gives the protein CASRLGLTGELFF.

This clonotype was seen at least ten times. The chain carries TRBV12-3 or TRBV12-4 and TRBJ2-7; no reliable D call. There are 14 residues in the CDR3. Between the trimmed V and J ends, which lost 2 bases and 0 bases, there was a span of 8 bases. The CDR3 here is CASSLRLASYEQYF. CDR3 coding DNA: TGTGCCAGCAGTTTAAGGTTAGCCTCCTACGAGCAGTACTTC.

This clonotype was observed a few times. CDR3 loop: CSAIPTAKATNEKLFF. As DNA, the CDR3 is TGCAGTGCTATCCCGACAGCCAAGGCAACTAATGAAAAACTGTTTTTT. The V and J genes are TRBV20-1 and TRBJ1-4, with D maybe TRBD1 (5 bases). The CDR3 sequence is 16 residues long. V was trimmed by 4 bases and J by 0 bases, leaving 15 bases between them. The V gene's germline CDR1 is DFQATT and CDR2 SNEGSKA (reference sequence).

This clonotype was seen a single time. The chain combines TRBV20-1 with TRBJ2-1; 8 positions match TRBD1. The J call may be faulty, since TRBJ2-7 better matches the DNA end. The CDR3 runs 15 residues. From germline, CDR1 is DFQATT and CDR2 SNEGSKA (reference sequence). The CDR3 here is CSATGGAVAYNEQYF. The CDR3 region has the DNA TGCAGTGCTACAGGGGGCGCAGTGGCCTACAATGAGCAGTACTTC.

This clonotype was seen more than once but under ten times. Here the CDR3 DNA reads TGTGCCAGCAGCCAGATGAGGGGGCATGATCAGCCCCAGCATTTT. Encoded protein: CASSQMRGHDQPQHF. The chain carries TRBV7-2 and TRBJ1-5; 7 bases match TRBD1. V dropped 5 bases and J dropped 5; count of bases not matched to a gene: 9. The CDR3 consists of 15 residues. The germline CDR1 and CDR2 sequences are SGHTA and FQGNSA. The full variable domain, with the rest looked up from reference TRBV7-2 and TRBJ1-5, is GAGVSQSPSNKVTEKGKDVELRCDPISGHTALYWYRQSLGQGLEFLIYFQGNSAPDKSGLPSDRFSAERTGGSVSTLTIQRTQQEDSAVYLCASSQMRGHDQPQHFGDGTRLSIL.

There are a few counts of this clonotype. The chain joins TRBV6-6 to TRBJ1-1; D is unresolved. Trimming took off 5 bases at V and 7 bases at J, with 14 bases between the two ends. The length of the CDR3 is 13 residues. The germline CDR1 and CDR2 sequences are MNHNY and SVGAGI (reference sequence). This CDR3 reads CASSPSDKIEAFF. The CDR3 DNA follows: TGTGCCAGCAGTCCATCCGACAAAATTGAAGCTTTCTTT.

With respect to this clonotype: Possible read error: a much larger clone is one base away. This chain links TRBV14 with TRBJ2-1, with D perhaps TRBD2 (5 bases). CDR1 is SGHDN, CDR2 FVKESK, per germline. This CDR3 has 15 amino acids. CDR3 in amino acids: CAGSPRTEYYNEQFF. The CDR3 nucleotides are TGTGCCGGCAGCCCACGGACTGAATACTACAATGAGCAGTTCTTC.

This clonotype was seen only a few times. The V gene is TRBV7-6, the J gene TRBJ1-2, with a tentative D call TRBD1 (5 bases). This CDR3 spans 14 amino acids. The germline V and J ends were trimmed by 5 bases and 2 bases, with 12 bases remaining between them. Germline V lookup: CDR1 SGHVS, CDR2 FNYEAQ. In nucleotides, the CDR3 is TGTGCCAGCAGCCGGGGACGTCTGAACTATGGCTACACCTTC. Translating gives CASSRGRLNYGYTF.

V usage is TRBV7-9 and J usage is TRBJ1-2, with D hard to call. In germline, CDR1 is SEHNR, CDR2 FQNEAQ (reference sequence). There are 13 residues in the CDR3. V gave up 1 base and J gave up 8 bases, with 11 bases separating them. The CDR3 region is CASSLEGAGGYTF. CDR3 sequence (DNA): TGTGCCAGCAGCTTAGAAGGCGCGGGGGGCTACACCTTC.

This clonotype was seen a few times. The chain employs TRBV29-1 and TRBJ2-6; D tentatively fits TRBD1 or TRBD2 (5 bases each). Germline assignment: CDR1 SQVTM and CDR2 ANQGSEA. Trimming pared 6 bases from V and 0 bases from J, leaving 15 bases between. CDR3 length: 16 amino acids. The DNA for the CDR3 is TGCAGCGTCCCGGGGACGGCCAACTCTGGGGCCAACGTCCTGACTTTC. Translating it yields CSVPGTANSGANVLTF.

V gene TRBV20-1 combines with J gene TRBJ2-1; 12 bases map to TRBD2. Germline assignment: CDR1 DFQATT and CDR2 SNEGSKA (reference sequence). V shed 5 bases, J shed 2 bases, and the junction held 13 bases outside the gene matches. The CDR3 consists of 18 residues. CDR3 DNA sequence: TGCAGTGCTCCCTCCGTGGCTAGCGGGAGGGCCCCCTACAATGAGCAGTTCTTC. It is translated as CSAPSVASGRAPYNEQFF.

The J gene is TRBJ2-5, the V gene TRBV12-3 or TRBV12-4; D gene unclear. The CDR3 runs 14 residues. Deletions cut 1 base from V and 6 bases from J, with 12 bases between. The CDR3 protein is CASSLGVHQQTQYF. The CDR3 DNA reads as TGTGCCAGCAGTTTAGGAGTTCATCAACAGACCCAGTACTTC.